Listed below are T cell receptor beta chains from one sample, sequenced in a study of Ad26.COV2.S vaccination and SARS-CoV-2 variants. Sequenced by immunoSEQ multiplex PCR; TCRdb stores in-frame clones only, minus some. The sample holds around 250,000 clones, more than 75% seen once. Source: peripheral blood, taken in a trial of Ad26.COV2.S vaccine versus placebo. The receptors derive from a person between 18 and 65 years old who received the Ad26.COV2.S COVID-19 vaccine or a placebo. The CDR3 runs from the conserved cysteine through the conserved F or W. A D gene is named only where the DNA matches it firmly. Clone size is stated in some rows and not others, as once, few, many or a class when expanded.

CDR3nt | CDR3aa | d_gene | abundance | j_gene | v_gene
TGTGCCAGCAGCTTAGTGGCGGGACAGGGGGCCGACTGGGGCTACACCTTC | CASSLVAGQGADWGYTF | TRBD1 | once | TRBJ1-2 | TRBV7-9
TGTGCCAGCAGCTTAGCGGGAGAAGGGTTGTACGGCTACACCTTC | CASSLAGEGLYGYTF | - | - | TRBJ1-2 | TRBV7-8
TGTGCCAGCAGCTTGAATTCACCCCTCCACTTT | CASSLNSPLHF | - | few | TRBJ1-6 | TRBV7-9
TGTGCCAGCAGTTTCCAAGGAAAGGGGACAGATACGCAGTATTTT | CASSFQGKGTDTQYF | - | - | TRBJ2-3 | TRBV28
TGCGCCAGCAGCTCGACGACCGCCACCGGGGAGCTGTTTTTT | CASSSTTATGELFF | - | - | TRBJ2-2 | TRBV5-1
TGTGCCAGCAGTGAACTAAGGATGGTCTCGACTAGCGGGAGTATAGGGCAGTTCTTC | CASSELRMVSTSGSIGQFF | TRBD2 | - | TRBJ2-1 | TRBV6-1
TGTGCCAGCAGCCCAAAGGGTTTGACTGAAGCTTTCTTT | CASSPKGLTEAFF | - | - | TRBJ1-1 | TRBV9
TGTGCCATCAGCGATCCGGGGCAAAATTCACCCCTCCACTTT | CAISDPGQNSPLHF | - | - | TRBJ1-6 | TRBV10-3
TGTGCCAGCAGCATTACGACAAGGAGCTCCTACAATGAGCAGTTCTTC | CASSITTRSSYNEQFF | - | once | TRBJ2-1 | TRBV9
TGTGCCAGCAGTTTATCGCCAGCCAACACTGAAGCTTTCTTT | CASSLSPANTEAFF | - | once | TRBJ1-1 | TRBV27
TGTGCCAGCAGCTTATTTGGGGGGCCGTACACTGAAGCTTTCTTT | CASSLFGGPYTEAFF | - | - | TRBJ1-1 | TRBV7-2
TGTGCCAGCAGCCACCTCGGGACTAGGGGTATCGGGAATGAGCAGTTCTTC | CASSHLGTRGIGNEQFF | TRBD2 | once | TRBJ2-1 | TRBV4-2
TGTGCCAGCTCACCATACACAGGGGGCGAAGGCTACACCTTC | CASSPYTGGEGYTF | TRBD1 | - | TRBJ1-2 | TRBV18
TGCGCCAGCAGCCAAGGAGAGGCGTTCGATGAGCAGTTCTTC | CASSQGEAFDEQFF | - | once | TRBJ2-1 | TRBV4-1
TGTGCCAGCAGTGAAGCGCTTTCTGCCAATGAGCAGTTCTTC | CASSEALSANEQFF | - | - | TRBJ2-1 | TRBV2
TGTGCCAGCAGCTGGGGGTCAGGCCGATGGTATGAGCAGTTCTTC | CASSWGSGRWYEQFF | - | - | TRBJ2-1 | TRBV5-6
TGTGCCAGCAAGGACAGGGGAGGATTGAATGAAAAACTGTTTTTT | CASKDRGGLNEKLFF | TRBD1 | many | TRBJ1-4 | TRBV7-9
TGTGCCAGCTCACCCACACTCCCAGGGGTCGGAAGAGAAAACACCATATATTTT | CASSPTLPGVGRENTIYF | - | - | TRBJ1-3 | TRBV18
TGCGCCAGCAGCTTGCCCCAGGCGAACACCGGGGAGCTGTTTTTT | CASSLPQANTGELFF | - | - | TRBJ2-2 | TRBV5-1
TGTGCCAGCAGTGATGTGGGACAGGGGGCAGGAGGAGAGACCCAGTACTTC | CASSDVGQGAGGETQYF | TRBD1 | - | TRBJ2-5 | TRBV2
TGTGCCATCAAAGGGGGGCAGGGGGCTAGCAAGGGATATGACGAGCAGTACTTC | CAIKGGQGASKGYDEQYF | TRBD1 | - | TRBJ2-7 | TRBV10-3
TGTGCCAGCAGCCAAGGGGGGGGCACCGGGGAGCTGTTTTTT | CASSQGGGTGELFF | TRBD2 | - | TRBJ2-2 | TRBV3-1/TRBV3-2
TGTGCCATCCCGGCGGGAGACAGGGGGCGCAGCTATGGCTACACCTTC | CAIPAGDRGRSYGYTF | TRBD1 | - | TRBJ1-2 | TRBV10-3
TGTGCCAGCAGCTTAGGTGTGACAGGAAACTACGAGCAGTACTTC | CASSLGVTGNYEQYF | - | once | TRBJ2-7 | TRBV7-3
TGTGCCAGCAGCTCTCTCAGGGGTAGCGCAGATACGCAGTATTTT | CASSSLRGSADTQYF | - | - | TRBJ2-3 | TRBV5-4
TGTGCCAGCAGCAGACTTTCGGGACAGGGTGACGAGCAGTACTTC | CASSRLSGQGDEQYF | TRBD1 | - | TRBJ2-7 | TRBV7-8
TGTGCCAGTAGTCCCCGGACAGGGGATGGCTACACCTTC | CASSPRTGDGYTF | TRBD1 | once | TRBJ1-2 | TRBV19
TGTGCCAGCAGAGTTACAGGGAAGGATGGCTACACCTTC | CASRVTGKDGYTF | - | - | TRBJ1-2 | TRBV28
TGTGCCACCAGTGAATCGGGACAGGGGGCTGGGGAGCAGTTCTTC | CATSESGQGAGEQFF | TRBD1 | - | TRBJ2-1 | TRBV24-1
TGTGCCAGCAGCAATGGGGGGCACGTCTACGAGCAGTACTTC | CASSNGGHVYEQYF | - | - | TRBJ2-7 | TRBV5-4
TGCGCCAGCAGCTTGGTGAGGACAGGGTATAGCAATCAGCCCCAGCATTTT | CASSLVRTGYSNQPQHF | TRBD1 | once | TRBJ1-5 | TRBV5-1
TGTGCCAGCTCCCCTTCCAGGGGTTTTGAAAACTCTAACTATGGCTACACCTTC | CASSPSRGFENSNYGYTF | - | - | TRBJ1-2 | TRBV7-8
TGTGCCAGCAGCTTAGCGAACCGGGACTACCAGACCAATGAGCAGTTCTTC | CASSLANRDYQTNEQFF | TRBD2 | - | TRBJ2-1 | TRBV7-9
TGTGCCAGCAACCAGACTCGAGGCTACGAGCAGTACTTC | CASNQTRGYEQYF | - | - | TRBJ2-7 | TRBV7-8
TGTGCCAGCAGCTTCTACCTCCATCCTAGATCCGGCGAGCAGTACTTC | CASSFYLHPRSGEQYF | - | - | TRBJ2-7 | TRBV7-9
TGCGCCAGCAGCCAAGATGGGGGGGCTGACCTTCGTCGGGTCTACGAGCAGTACTTC | CASSQDGGADLRRVYEQYF | - | few | TRBJ2-7 | TRBV4-1
TGTGCCAGTAGTATGTGGGGGTCTTCCGGGGAGCTGTTTTTT | CASSMWGSSGELFF | - | - | TRBJ2-2 | TRBV19
TGTGCCAGCAGTACCCCAATGACAGGACTGGAGCAGTACTTC | CASSTPMTGLEQYF | - | once | TRBJ2-7 | TRBV28
TGTGCCAGCAGCTTAAGGGACAGCTTCCAAGAGACCCAGTACTTC | CASSLRDSFQETQYF | TRBD1 | - | TRBJ2-5 | TRBV11-2
TGTGCCTGGACCTCCTCGCTTGGAGCTTTCTTT | CAWTSSLGAFF | - | once | TRBJ1-1 | TRBV30
TGCGCCAGCAGCTCCGCTGGGACAGGGTACGGATCCTACGAGCAGTACTTC | CASSSAGTGYGSYEQYF | TRBD1 | - | TRBJ2-7 | TRBV5-1